This T cell receptor (beta chain) was sequenced during a study of blood T cell repertoires in COVID-19. Which cohort a participant joined came from the clinical history participants gave. This clone was seen a single time. Trimming removed 5 bases from V and 4 bases from J; junction bases left unmatched: 6. Germline V CDR1 and CDR2: LGHDT, YNNKEL (reference sequence). The CDR3 has 15 amino acids. Measured with immunoSEQ multiplex PCR; TCRdb has only the in-frame clones, and not every one. The table records some 160,000 clones, approximately 90% of them present only once. The sequencing sample was made of PBMCs or T cells enriched from blood (not recorded which). The chain couples TRBV3-1 (or the pseudogene TRBV3-2) to TRBJ2-1; TRBD1 aligns across 9 bases. The TCR originated in a woman aged 50 to 60 who had recovered from COVID-19. The DNA for the CDR3 is TGTGCCAGCAGCACCGGGACAGGGTTTTACAATGAGCAGTTCTTC. It yields the protein CASSTGTGFYNEQFF.